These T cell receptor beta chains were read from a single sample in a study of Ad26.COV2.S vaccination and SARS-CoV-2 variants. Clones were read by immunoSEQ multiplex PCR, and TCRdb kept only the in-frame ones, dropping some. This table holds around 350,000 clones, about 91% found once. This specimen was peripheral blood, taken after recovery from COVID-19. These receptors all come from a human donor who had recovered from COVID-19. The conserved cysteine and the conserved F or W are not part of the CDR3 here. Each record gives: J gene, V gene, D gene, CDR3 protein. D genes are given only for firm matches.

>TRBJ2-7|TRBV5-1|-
ASRVSGSSSYEQY
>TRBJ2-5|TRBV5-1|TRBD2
ASSLGPGGQETQY
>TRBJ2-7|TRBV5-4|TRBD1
ASSSQPGQGYEQY
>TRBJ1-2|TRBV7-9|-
ASRAENYGYT
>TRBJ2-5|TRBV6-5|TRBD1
ASSYSTGVQETQY
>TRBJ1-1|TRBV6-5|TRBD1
ASGQGRNTEAF
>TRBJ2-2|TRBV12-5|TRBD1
ASGLGPGTGDANTGELF
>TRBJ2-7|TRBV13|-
ASSPRVEQY
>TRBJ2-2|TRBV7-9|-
ASSLQGGNTGELF
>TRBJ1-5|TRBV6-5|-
ASSYSSGSNQPQH
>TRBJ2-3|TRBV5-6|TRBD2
ASSYALGLAGGADTQY
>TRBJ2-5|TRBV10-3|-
AISESLGAQIGETQY
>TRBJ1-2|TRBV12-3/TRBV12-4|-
ASSSTGYGYT
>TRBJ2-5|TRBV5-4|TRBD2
ASSYAGGSQETQY
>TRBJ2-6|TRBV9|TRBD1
ASSRYRGGGANVLT
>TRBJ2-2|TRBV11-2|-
ASRVPGGRSGELF
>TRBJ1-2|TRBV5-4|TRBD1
ASSLSSGTGGYYGYT
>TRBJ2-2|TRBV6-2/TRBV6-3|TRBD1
ASSYTRDRLNTGELF
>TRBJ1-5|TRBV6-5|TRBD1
ASRNPGGLRQPQH
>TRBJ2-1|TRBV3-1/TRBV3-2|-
ASSQPTGRNEQF
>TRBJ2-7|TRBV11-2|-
ASSLDRGEQY
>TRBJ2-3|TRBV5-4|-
ASSFLGGDTQY
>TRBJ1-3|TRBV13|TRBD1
ASSPGQAGNTIY
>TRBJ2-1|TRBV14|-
ASSQDLGASGDEQF
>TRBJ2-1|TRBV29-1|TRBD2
SVDRGGVYNEQF
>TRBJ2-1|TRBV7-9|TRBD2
ASSGHGLAGYNEQF
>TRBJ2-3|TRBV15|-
ATSRLGRQGTDTQY
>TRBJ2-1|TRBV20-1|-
SAYGQNEQF
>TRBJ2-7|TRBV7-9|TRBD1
ASSWDRGVGYEQY
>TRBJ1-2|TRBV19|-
ASKTDYYGYT
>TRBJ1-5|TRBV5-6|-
ASSLADSNQPQH
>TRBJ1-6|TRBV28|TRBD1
ASSLPRGYGSPLH
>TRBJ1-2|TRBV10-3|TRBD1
AIRDRENGYT
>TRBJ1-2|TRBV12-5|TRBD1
ASAPPDRELNYGYT
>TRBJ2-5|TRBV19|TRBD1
ASSGDRPFQETQY
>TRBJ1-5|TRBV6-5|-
ASSTGNQPQH
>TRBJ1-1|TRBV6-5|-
ASSYSRDVGFEAF
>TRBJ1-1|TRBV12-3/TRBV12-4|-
ATGYRATEAF
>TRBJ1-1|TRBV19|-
ASSIRRVGTEAF
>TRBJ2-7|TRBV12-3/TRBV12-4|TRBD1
ASNRDRVGEQY
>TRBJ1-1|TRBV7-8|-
ASSLYPRGSTEAF
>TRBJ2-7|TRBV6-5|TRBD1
ASSYSTGGYYEQY
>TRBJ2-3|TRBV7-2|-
ASRSRDPLTDTQY
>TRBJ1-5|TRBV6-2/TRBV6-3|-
ASSYQQNQPQH
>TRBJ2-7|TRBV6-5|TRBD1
ASRGTGDYEQY
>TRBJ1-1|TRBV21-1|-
ASSPQNQGDWGTEAF
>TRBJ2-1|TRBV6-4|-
ASSQEGGPYNEQF
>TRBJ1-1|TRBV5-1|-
ASSLGWQGNTEAF